These 21 T cell receptor beta chains came from one sample sequenced in a study of cytomegalovirus exposure and HLA in healthy donors. The PCR contained 60 Vbeta and 13 Jbeta primers. Produced via immunoSEQ multiplex PCR; TCRdb's table is partial and in-frame only. The table has some 180,000 clones, just over 75% seen once. Sequenced: PBMCs. The origin of the receptors is a man aged 25 to 45 in good health and CMV-seronegative.

The chain combines TRBV30 with TRBJ1-3; the D gene is possibly TRBD1 (5 bases). The germline V gene has CDR1 GTSNPN and CDR2 SVGIG (reference sequence). V was trimmed by 0 bases and J by 4 bases, leaving 16 bases between them. CDR3 length: 16 amino acids. In DNA form, the CDR3 reads TGTGCCTGGAGTGTACTGGGGGGTACTTCGGGAAACACCATATATTTT. Translation gives CAWSVLGGTSGNTIYF.

The V gene is TRBV5-6, the J gene TRBJ1-4; D remains ambiguous. This CDR3 region has 13 residues. Germline V CDR1 and CDR2: SGHDT, YYEEEE. The germline V and J ends were trimmed by 5 bases and 8 bases, with 13 bases remaining between them. For the CDR3, the DNA is TGTGCCAGCAGTCCTCGACTCCGGGAAAAACTGTTTTTT. Translating it yields CASSPRLREKLFF.

This chain joins TRBV7-9 and TRBJ2-5; 10 bases agree with TRBD2. CDR3 length: 15 amino acids. V dropped 6 bases and J dropped 5; count of bases not matched to a gene: 9. Germline loops: CDR1 SEHNR, CDR2 FQNEAQ (reference sequence). The CDR3, as DNA: TGTGCCAGCAGACCGCCAGCGGGAGGGCTCGAGACCCAGTACTTC. This encodes CASRPPAGGLETQYF.

Here the CDR3 reads CASSEFHMWGKGTDTQYF. CDR3 bases: TGTGCCAGCAGTGAATTCCACATGTGGGGCAAAGGCACAGATACGCAGTATTTT. The chain couples TRBV6-1 to TRBJ2-3; D is perhaps TRBD1 (5 bases). The CDR3 length is 18 residues. With 2 bases removed from V and 1 base from J, the gap between germline ends came to 19 bases. CDR1 is MNHNS and CDR2 is SASEGT in the germline V gene.

The chain recombines TRBV29-1 with TRBJ2-7; a possible D gene is TRBD2 (7 bases). The CDR3 covers 16 residues. Deletions cut 1 base from V and 5 bases from J, with 21 bases between. The germline gives CDR1 SQVTM, CDR2 ANQGSEA. The CDR3 sequence: CSVEGGGGHTVDEQYF. In DNA form, the CDR3 reads TGCAGCGTTGAAGGTGGCGGGGGACATACTGTAGACGAGCAGTACTTC.

This clone has only a few counts. The CDR3 DNA reads TGTGCCAGCAGCAGCGGGGACTTCTACGAGCAGTACTTC. This encodes CASSSGDFYEQYF. The chain is built from TRBV27 and TRBJ2-7; 7 bases map to TRBD2. The length of the CDR3 is 13 residues. Germline V gene lookup returns CDR1 MNHEY and CDR2 SMNVEV (reference sequence). Trimming cost V 6 bases and J 3 bases; bases outside gene matches: 5.

The genes are TRBV27 and TRBJ1-1; 8 nucleotides agree with TRBD1. The CDR3 extends over 15 amino acids. Germline lookup yields CDR1 MNHEY and CDR2 SMNVEV (reference sequence). V was clipped by 2 bases and J by 6 bases; unmatched bases: 8. The CDR3 reads CASSLTTGGPPEAFF. In DNA form, the CDR3 reads TGTGCCAGCAGTTTAACCACAGGGGGGCCCCCTGAAGCTTTCTTT.

V and J are TRBV14 and TRBJ2-7; D not certain. The CDR3 spans 14 residues. V was trimmed by 1 base and J by 0 bases, leaving 7 bases between them. CDR1 SGHDN and CDR2 FVKESK come from the germline V gene. The CDR3 sequence: CASSQATVSYEQYF. The CDR3 bases are TGTGCCAGCAGCCAAGCTACGGTCTCCTACGAGCAGTACTTC.

The V call is TRBV14, the J call TRBJ1-4; D is ambiguous. Germline V gene sequence: CDR1 SGHDN, CDR2 FVKESK. V lost 0 bases to trimming and J lost 5 bases, with 16 bases between them. This CDR3 region has 17 residues. CDR3 amino acids: CASSQEVKVGVNEKLFF. The CDR3 DNA reads TGTGCCAGCAGCCAAGAGGTTAAAGTAGGAGTCAATGAAAAACTGTTTTTT.

The rearrangement links TRBV18 to TRBJ2-7, with 7 bases that match TRBD1. CDR1 and CDR2 from the germline V gene are KGHSH and LQKENI. V lost 3 bases, J lost 2 bases, and 4 bases stayed unmatched. This CDR3 contains 14 residues. The CDR3 region has the DNA TGTGCCAGCTCACCGGACAGGCGGACCTACGAGCAGTACTTC. This gives the protein CASSPDRRTYEQYF.

There are a few counts of this clone. The chain employs TRBV6-1 and TRBJ2-7; 12 bases agree with TRBD1. Trimming at V came to 4 bases and at J to 4 bases, leaving 5 bases not matched to a gene. The CDR3 is 15 residues long. Germline loops: CDR1 MNHNS, CDR2 SASEGT. The CDR3 spells CASSGRDRGLYEQYF. Here the CDR3 DNA reads TGTGCCAGCAGTGGCCGGGACAGGGGGCTTTACGAGCAGTACTTC.

The chain recombines TRBV29-1 with TRBJ1-2; D is uncertain. V was pared by 6 bases and J by 4 bases, with 9 bases between. CDR1 and CDR2 from the germline V gene are SQVTM and ANQGSEA. There are 11 residues in the CDR3. CDR3 sequence (DNA): TGCAGCGTCTCAGGTTTCTATGGCTACACCTTC. Translation gives CSVSGFYGYTF. The entire variable domain, with the rest obtained from reference TRBV29-1 and TRBJ1-2, is as follows: SAVISQKPSRDICQRGTSLTIQCQVDSQVTMMFWYRQQPGQSLTLIATANQGSEATYESGFVIDKFPISRPNLTFSTLTVSNMSPEDSSIYLCSVSGFYGYTFGSGTRLTVV.

The chain is built from TRBV29-1 and TRBJ1-2; 8 bases line up with TRBD1. Germline V gene data show CDR1 as SQVTM and CDR2 as ANQGSEA. V lost 6 bases and J lost 7; bases outside the gene matches: 7. This CDR3 is built from 12 residues. As DNA, the CDR3 is TGCAGCGTGATGACAGGGGCCGGTGGCTACACCTTC. Translation gives CSVMTGAGGYTF. Supplemented by reference TRBV29-1 and TRBJ1-2, the full variable domain reads SAVISQKPSRDICQRGTSLTIQCQVDSQVTMMFWYRQQPGQSLTLIATANQGSEATYESGFVIDKFPISRPNLTFSTLTVSNMSPEDSSIYLCSVMTGAGGYTFGSGTRLTVV.

Comments on this clone: A junction end diverges from the germline sequence, so it may reflect a read error. The rearrangement joins TRBV7-9 to TRBJ1-1; D is unresolved. This CDR3 region has 12 residues. CDR1 is SEHNR and CDR2 is FQNEAQ in the germline V gene (reference sequence). CDR3 in amino acids: CSSSLFSTEAFF. The CDR3 DNA sequence: TGTTCCAGCAGCTTATTTAGCACTGAAGCTTTCTTT.

This clone was seen once. For the CDR3, the DNA is TGTGCCAGCAGTCAGACAGGGGGCTCCTACGAGCAGTACTTC. Translated: CASSQTGGSYEQYF. The chain couples TRBV2 to TRBJ2-7; 9 nucleotides match TRBD1. The junction had 2 bases not matched to a gene; V was cut back by 5 bases and J by 0 bases. CDR1 SNHLY and CDR2 FYNNEI come from the germline V gene. This CDR3 region has 14 residues.

This chain links TRBV6-5 with TRBJ1-5; D remains ambiguous. V lost 5 bases, J lost 0 bases, and 11 bases lay in between. The CDR3 spans 15 residues. Germline CDR1 is MNHEY and CDR2 is SVGAGI. In nucleotides, the CDR3 is TGTGCCAGCAGTCGGTGGGCGAATAGCAATCAGCCCCAGCATTTT. As protein: CASSRWANSNQPQHF.

J is TRBJ2-7 and V is TRBV28, with 7 nucleotides matching TRBD2. Losses at the gene ends were 7 bases for V and 2 bases for J; bases not matched to a gene: 11. CDR3 length: 15 residues. Germline CDR1 MDHEN, CDR2 SYDVKM. The CDR3 DNA reads as TGTGCCAGCAACCCAAGGACTAGTTCTACCTACGAGCAGTACTTC. Encoded protein: CASNPRTSSTYEQYF.

The V gene is TRBV7-7, the J gene TRBJ2-3; 7 bases line up with TRBD1. The CDR3 contains 13 residues. Losses at the gene ends were 5 bases for V and 6 bases for J; bases not matched to a gene: 5. Germline CDR1 SSHAT, CDR2 FNYEAQ (reference sequence). This CDR3 is CASSANRGDTQYF. The CDR3 DNA reads TGTGCCAGCAGCGCCAACAGGGGTGATACGCAGTATTTT. The whole variable domain, filled in from reference TRBV7-7 and TRBJ2-3, reads GAGVSQSPRYKVTKRGQDVTLRCDPISSHATLYWYQQALGQGPEFLTYFNYEAQPDKSGLPSDRFSAERPEGSISTLTIQRTEQRDSAMYRCASSANRGDTQYFGPGTRLTVL.

This clone was observed a few times. The V and J genes are TRBV15 and TRBJ2-5; D unclear. Between the trimmed V and J ends, which lost 0 bases and 4 bases, there was a span of 15 bases. The CDR3 totals 16 residues. CDR1 is LNHNV, CDR2 YYDKDF, per germline (reference sequence). CDR3 coding DNA: TGTGCCACCAGCAGAGATAGCAACCCCCCATTAGAGACCCAGTACTTC. Translation gives CATSRDSNPPLETQYF.

V usage is TRBV28 and J usage is TRBJ2-3; weak D call: TRBD2 (7 bases). Germline assignment: CDR1 MDHEN and CDR2 SYDVKM. V was shortened by 3 bases and J by 1 base, with 17 bases between the two germline ends. The CDR3 contains 17 residues. CDR3 DNA: TGTGCCAGCAGTTTTTGGGGGGGGGCGCGGGGCACAGATACGCAGTATTTT. Translating it yields CASSFWGGARGTDTQYF.

This clone has only a few counts. The genes are TRBV2 and TRBJ2-7, with TRBD2 matching over 13 bases. Germline V lookup: CDR1 SNHLY, CDR2 FYNNEI. CDR3 length: 13 residues. V was pared by 8 bases and J by 7 bases, with 5 bases of the junction left unmatched. CDR3 nucleotides: TGTGCCAGCGGGACTAGCGGGACTAGGGAGCAGTACTTC. It is translated as CASGTSGTREQYF.